This T cell receptor beta chain was profiled in a study of T cells in Graves' hyperthyroidism and ophthalmopathy (dated by TCRdb to between 2018 and 2021). Regarding the complete study: Peripheral blood was collected at initial diagnosis, before any treatment. To identify TCR V-J signatures that set the groups apart, the researchers used a discovery cohort of approximately 98 patients, made up of 43 with Graves' ophthalmopathy and about 60 with stable Graves' hyperthyroidism. According to the paper, TCR Vbeta CDR3 sequencing was carried out on about 140 peripheral blood samples, which came from fewer than 50 ophthalmopathy, fewer than 80 hyperthyroidism and about 17 progressor patients. In addition, the study compared T-cell repertoires in thyroid tissue and in blood from over 5 Graves' hyperthyroidism patients. After sampling, hyperthyroidism patients received methimazole starting at 30 mg daily, and ophthalmopathy patients received high-dose intravenous methylprednisolone. The approximately 100 discovery patients were divided at random into training and test sets in a 7:3 ratio. An independent validation cohort of 18 to 20 hyperthyroidism patients and more than 15 patients who later progressed to ophthalmopathy tested prospective prediction of ophthalmopathy.

Ophthalmopathy patients had moderately to severely active disease, Clinical Activity Score of at least 3, NOSPECS grade of at least 4, and duration under 3 months. Exclusion was applied to patients with uncontrolled infections, other autoimmune diseases, pregnancy or lactation. Diagnoses were established on the basis of clinical symptoms, serum thyroxine and TRAb, thyroid ultrasound, and orbital computed tomography. PBMCs were isolated from roughly 10 ml of fresh peripheral blood by Ficoll-Paque density gradient centrifugation. Total RNA was extracted with Trizol reagent, and quality was checked on an Agilent 2100 Bioanalyzer. The TCR beta CDR3 regions were amplified from the RNA transcripts. A first-round RT-PCR of the TCR CDR3 used the HTBI primer set with the Qiagen OneStep RT-PCR kit. The libraries were constructed in a second round of multiplex PCR and then size-selected and purified. Paired-end sequencing of the libraries was performed with 100 bp reads on an Illumina HiSeq2000. The study's processing was this. SOAPnuke was used to process the raw data, with reads discarded if the reads contained adapters or uncalled bases, had a mean Phred below 15, or lacked an exact constant-primer or identifier match. High-quality paired reads were merged using COPE v1.2.5, and each unique nucleotide sequence was defined as a clonotype. Clonotypes were aligned to IMGT TRBV, TRBD and TRBJ reference segments using MiTCR v1.1. Only V-J combinations with frequency above 0.0001, covering approximately 99% of repertoires, were analysed. A TCS score was defined as the ratio of F50 (clonal expansion) to E x V (chaos), with BLOSUM62-based TCRdist applied between CDR3 peptides within each V-J. Welch's t-statistics and random forest reduced roughly 530 V-J features to about 12, which were used in a naive Bayes classifier (R e1071). TCRdb handled the public reads itself, with Q25 trimming in fastp and clone calling in MiXCR, and kept productive beta chains. Each CDR3 protein appears once, grouped with its most common genes and DNA. TCRdb's processing, not the authors' own work, is the source of the V and J calls. The sample includes around 530,000 distinct CDR3 sequences, with under 20% observed a single time. The ten most abundant clones make up approximately 15% of the sample.

For CDR1 and CDR2, the germline V gene (reference sequence) lists DFQATT and SNEGSKA. V trim: 0 bases; J trim: 2 bases; unmatched bases: 8. Taken from cysteine to phenylalanine, the CDR3 has 16 residues. This entry keeps only the CDR3 DNA: 48 bases, framed from base 1. There are many counts of this clonotype. No antigen is known for it. No quality values exist for individual bases; no much larger clone is one base distant. The paper as a whole reports these results and caveats: No statistical method was used to fix the sample size in advance, and group allocation was not hidden from the investigators. Most expanded thyroid clonotypes (frequency above 0.001) were also found in blood, which suggests that blood repertoires may mirror thyroid immune responses. A 13 V-J signature model separated ophthalmopathy from stable hyperthyroidism, with approximately 86% sensitivity and about 81% specificity in cross-validation and 80%/75% in testing. In validation, progression to ophthalmopathy was predicted by the model with roughly 69% sensitivity and nearly 75% specificity, a median of about 6.4 months before onset.

Sequencing was done on a sample of blood. The receptor's source is a woman between 18 and 29 years old with Graves' ophthalmopathy. The chain employs TRBV20-1 and TRBJ2-7; TRBD2 lines up with 9 middle nucleotides. The DNA sequence reads TGCAGTGCTAGAGAAACTTCTAGCGGGACGACCTACGAGCAGTACTTC. This is translated as CSARETSSGTTYEQYF.